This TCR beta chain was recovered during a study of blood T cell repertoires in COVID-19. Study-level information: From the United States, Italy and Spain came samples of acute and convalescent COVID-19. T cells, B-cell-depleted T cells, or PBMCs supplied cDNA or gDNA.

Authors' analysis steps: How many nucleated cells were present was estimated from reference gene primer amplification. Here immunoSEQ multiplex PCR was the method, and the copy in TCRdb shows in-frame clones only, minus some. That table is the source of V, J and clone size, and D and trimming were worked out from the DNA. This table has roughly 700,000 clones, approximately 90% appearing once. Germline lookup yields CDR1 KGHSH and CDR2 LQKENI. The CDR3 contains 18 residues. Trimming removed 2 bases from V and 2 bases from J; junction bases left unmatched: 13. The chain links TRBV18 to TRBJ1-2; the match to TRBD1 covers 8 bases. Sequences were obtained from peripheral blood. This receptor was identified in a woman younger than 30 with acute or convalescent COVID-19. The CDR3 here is CASSPIQGQGLSNYGYTF. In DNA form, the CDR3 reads TGTGCCAGCTCACCAATTCAAGGACAGGGCTTGTCAAACTATGGCTACACCTTC. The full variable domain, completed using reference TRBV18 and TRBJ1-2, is NAGVMQNPRHLVRRRGQEARLRCSPMKGHSHVYWYRQLPEEGLKFMVYLQKENIIDESGMPKERFSAEFPKEGPSILRIQQVVRGDSAAYFCASSPIQGQGLSNYGYTFGSGTRLTVV.